This T cell receptor beta chain stems from a study of T cell responses to AZD1222 COVID-19 vaccine (dated by TCRdb to the early 2020s). Describing the broader study: AZD1222 recipients whose second dose came at about 4 weeks and those whose second dose came at about 12 weeks were combined into one group, since spike-specific TCR depth and breadth did not differ between the two schedules. TCR sequencing was performed for fewer than 250 trial participants, of whom some 200 were given two doses of AZD1222 and some 26 were given two doses of MenACWY control vaccine. Trial participants were enrolled by age into subgroups of 18-55, 56-69 and 70-plus years, and about 150, 27 and 61 TCR-sequenced participants, respectively, were included in these subgroups. Findings and caveats that apply to the study as a whole: In the small 56-69-year group, the increase in depth fell short of significance, most likely because of low power. Epitopes outside the regions mutated in the B.1.351 and B.1.1.7 variants were reportedly recognized by nearly half of the unique spike-specific TCRs. Conclusions about previously exposed vaccinees were limited because only a handful of AZD1222 recipients were SARS-CoV-2 seropositive at baseline. Participants were mostly white British and included more females than males, and it was suggested by the authors that clonal diversity may have been underestimated. Spike-specific TCR breadth and depth rose significantly after two AZD1222 doses compared with day 0 and with MenACWY recipients. The vaccine-associated CD4 TCRs covered the entire spike protein, and the dominant responses fell in regions 160-218 and 743-854. No day 14 peak-response samples were available, so repertoires were characterized only after the peak T cell response.

The CDR3 regions of human TCRbeta chains were subjected to immunosequencing. Under the source paper's analysis protocol: TCRs in the repertoires were matched against a reference library of SARS-CoV-2-specific TCRs that had been generated with the MIRA antigen-specificity platform. Breadth meant the fraction of unique TCRs that were SARS-CoV-2-associated, whereas depth meant the fraction of total T cells that were SARS-CoV-2-associated. Using the MIRA data, every spike-specific TCR was mapped to the spike region that the TCR reacted to and assigned to either a CD4 or a CD8 class. Log10-transformed breadth and depth values were compared by one-way ANOVA with Sidak's multiple comparisons tests. TCRdb stores this immuneACCESS table with in-frame sequences only. Part of the clones is absent; in the studies checked, under half of the shortfall reflects unresolved V genes, and no reason is known for the rest. V and J calls and clone size follow that table, whereas D and trimming were derived from the DNA. In all, the sample holds 95,000 to 150,000 clones, and 75% to 90% of those were seen once. Of the sample, over 8% is held by the ten largest clones.

This clone was counted once. Its target antigen remains unknown. No quality values exist for individual bases; no much larger clone is one base distant. Its CDR3 holds 15 amino acids, cysteine through phenylalanine. CDR3 DNA is the only sequence kept; it has 45 bases, read in frame from the first base. The V and J ends are trimmed by 5 bases and 2 bases, leaving 16 bases between them. The germline V gene (reference sequence) sets CDR1 to GTSNPN and CDR2 to SVGIG. The sample's time point, from its label and the paper: baseline before first vaccination. Vaccinee samples were obtained from the UK trials COV001 and COV002, which included a single-blind randomized controlled phase 2/3 trial of AZD1222 (ChAdOx1 nCoV-19) in healthy adults. For TCRbeta chain sequencing, PBMC samples from trial participants were taken at day 0 and at day 28 after the second dose.

The specimen was peripheral blood, collected on day 0 of AZD1222 vaccination. The receptor comes from an adult in good health. The sequence links TRBV30 to TRBJ1-5; the D gene cannot be named for sure. The DNA sequence is given as TGTGCCTGGGGAAAGGGATCTTCGGGCAATCAGCCCCAGCATTTT. Translated, this is CAWGKGSSGNQPQHF.